Sequencing of this TCR beta chain was carried out in a study of cytomegalovirus exposure and HLA in healthy donors. The PCR had 60 Vbeta and 13 Jbeta primers. The method was immunoSEQ multiplex PCR; TCRdb's version includes in-frame clones alone and lacks a portion of them. Among fewer than 250,000 clones, over 75% were seen once, and the ten largest hold around 9.6%. Germline trimming cut 6 bases from V and 7 bases from J; bases unmatched to any gene: 5. Germline CDR1 and CDR2: SQVTM and ANQGSEA. This CDR3 comprises 11 residues. This clone turned up a few times. The TCR comes from a woman aged 50 to 60 in good health and CMV-seropositive. The material sequenced was PBMCs. The rearrangement joins TRBV29-1 to TRBJ2-7; 8 nucleotides line up with TRBD1. Here the CDR3 DNA reads TGCAGCGTGCAGGGGGCGCGAGAGCAGTACTTC. This sequence encodes CSVQGAREQYF.